Each of the 12 T cell receptor beta chains below was sequenced from the same sample in a study of blood T cell repertoires in COVID-19. Sequencing was performed with immunoSEQ multiplex PCR; in TCRdb, only in-frame clones are kept and a portion is missing. The profile covers more than 100,000 clones, with approximately 90% appearing a single time and more than 15% taken by the ten largest. The sequenced sample was peripheral blood. The receptors originated from a woman older than 75 in a cohort sampled during active COVID-19.

This rearrangement joins TRBV3-1 (or the pseudogene TRBV3-2) to TRBJ2-2; 7 bases agree with TRBD2. Germline V gene lookup returns CDR1 LGHDT and CDR2 YNNKEL (reference sequence). This CDR3 spans 16 amino acids. Trimming cost V 4 bases and J 3 bases; bases outside gene matches: 8. DNA for the CDR3: TGTGCCAGCAGCCCTCCGACTAGCCGAGACACCGGGGAGCTGTTTTTT. Protein: CASSPPTSRDTGELFF.

The chain has TRBV23-1 and TRBJ2-1; weak D call: TRBD1 (6 bases). TRBV23-1 is treated as an ORF (open reading frame) with a function not yet certain. The ends were cut back, 6 bases at V and 8 bases at J, with 17 bases in the middle. CDR3 length: 14 residues. Here the CDR3 DNA reads TGCGCCAGCAGCCCAGACAGGTCTCCAGATGAGCAGTTCTTC. This codes for CASSPDRSPDEQFF.

The V call is TRBV19, the J call TRBJ2-3; D is possibly TRBD1 (6 bases). The CDR3 is made up of 16 amino acids. Trimming took off 7 bases at V and 0 bases at J, with 17 bases between the two ends. Germline V CDR1 and CDR2: LNHDA, SQIVND (reference sequence). The CDR3 nucleotides are TGTGCCAGTACCTCAGGTGGGGGCTCGAGCACAGATACGCAGTATTTT. Amino acid sequence: CASTSGGGSSTDTQYF. The full variable domain, with the rest looked up from reference TRBV19 and TRBJ2-3, is DGGITQSPKYLFRKEGQNVTLSCEQNLNHDAMYWYRQDPGQGLRLIYYSQIVNDFQKGDIAEGYSVSREKKESFPLTVTSAQKNPTAFYLCASTSGGGSSTDTQYFGPGTRLTVL.

A few counts support this clone. J is TRBJ2-7 and V is TRBV11-2, with D possibly TRBD2 on 7 matching bases. Germline CDR1 reads SGHAT; CDR2 reads FQNNGV. V was shortened by 0 bases and J by 0 bases, with 9 bases between the two germline ends. This CDR3 comprises 15 residues. CDR3 coding DNA: TGTGCCAGCAGCTTAGAGGGGGGGGCCTCCTACGAGCAGTACTTC. It yields the protein CASSLEGGASYEQYF.

The rearrangement links TRBV18 to TRBJ1-1; the match to TRBD1 covers 8 bases. CDR1 and CDR2 (germline): KGHSH, LQKENI. The CDR3 is 15 amino acids. The V segment lost 0 bases and the J segment 4 bases; nucleotides outside the gene matches: 4. The CDR3 DNA is TGTGCCAGCTCACCACCGGGTGGACAGGGCACTGAAGCTTTCTTT. Protein product: CASSPPGGQGTEAFF.

The chain recombines TRBV9 with TRBJ2-7, with D possibly TRBD2 on 6 matching bases. Trimming cost V 0 bases and J 3 bases, with 10 bases left between them. CDR1 and CDR2 from the germline V gene are SGDLS and YYNGEE. The CDR3 loop spans 14 amino acids. CDR3 DNA sequence: TGTGCCAGCAGCGTAGACGCGGGAAACTACGAGCAGTACTTC. Translated, it gives CASSVDAGNYEQYF.

This chain uses TRBV5-1 with TRBJ1-3; 9 bases line up with TRBD1. V shed 0 bases and J 4 bases; nucleotides not matched to a gene: 2. The CDR3 runs 15 residues. Per the germline V gene, CDR1 is SGHRS and CDR2 is YFSETQ. CDR3 region: CASSLAGTGGNTIYF. The CDR3 nucleotides read TGCGCCAGCAGCTTGGCCGGGACAGGGGGAAACACCATATATTTT.

As for this clone: Relative to the germline gene, one junction end is altered; a read error may explain this. The genes are TRBV6-5 and TRBJ1-1, with 11 bases fitting TRBD1. The CDR3 spans 14 residues. Germline V gives CDR1 MNHEY, CDR2 SVGAGI. CDR3 in DNA: TGTGCCAGCAGTCACTCTCCCGGGACAGGGGGAGCTTTCTTT. This codes for CASSHSPGTGGAFF.

The chain joins TRBV5-1 to TRBJ1-1, with TRBD1 identical over 9 bases. Germline CDR1 reads SGHRS; CDR2 reads YFSETQ. Unmatched junction bases numbered 10, after V lost 0 bases and J lost 7 bases. CDR3 length: 16 amino acids. CDR3 amino acids: CASSLVVGQGMGEAFF. In DNA form, the CDR3 reads TGCGCCAGCAGCTTGGTTGTGGGACAGGGAATGGGTGAAGCTTTCTTT.

This rearrangement joins TRBV5-6 to TRBJ1-6, with D perhaps matching TRBD1 (6 bases). V was pared by 4 bases and J by 9 bases, with 14 bases between. There are 14 residues in the CDR3. CDR1 is SGHDT, CDR2 YYEEEE, per germline. CDR3 bases: TGTGCCAGCAGCCCCAGGGGTTCGGGTTCACCCCTCCACTTT. Its translation: CASSPRGSGSPLHF.

This sequence joins TRBV6-6 and TRBJ1-1; 9 positions agree with TRBD1. V was clipped by 5 bases and J by 0 bases; unmatched bases: 4. In germline, CDR1 is MNHNY, CDR2 SVGAGI (reference sequence). The CDR3 contains 15 residues. The CDR3 here is CASSTTGGMNTEAFF. The CDR3 DNA sequence: TGTGCCAGCAGTACGACAGGGGGAATGAACACTGAAGCTTTCTTT.

DNA for the CDR3: TGCGCCAGCACACCGGGACTAGTCGAAAAGCAGTACTTC. Protein sequence: CASTPGLVEKQYF. The chain combines TRBV10-2 with TRBJ2-7; 8 bases align to TRBD2. This CDR3 has 13 amino acids. J gave up 8 bases and V 7 bases, and 10 bases lay outside the gene matches. Germline values: CDR1 WSHSY, CDR2 SAAADI.